Listed below are T cell receptor beta chains from one sample, sequenced in a study of T cell responses to AZD1222 COVID-19 vaccine. Assay used: immunoSEQ multiplex PCR; TCRdb lists only in-frame clones, some missing. The sample consists of about 39,000 clones, around 90% of them appearing once. Source: peripheral blood, taken 28 days after the second dose of the MenACWY control vaccine. These receptor sequences come from an adult who received the MenACWY meningococcal vaccine as a control. CDR3s include the opening cysteine and the closing phenylalanine or tryptophan. Fields, in order: CDR3 protein, CDR3 DNA, clone size, CDR3 length, V gene, D gene, J gene. The D gene is left open where the match is weak. A clone size is listed for some rows: how often the clone was seen (once, few, many), or a class if it is expanded.

CASSLKGTSGSNEQFF | TGTGCCAGCAGCTTAAAGGGGACTAGCGGGAGCAATGAGCAGTTCTTC | few | 16 | TRBV7-2 | TRBD2 | TRBJ2-1
CASSPGLLFEAFF | TGTGCCAGCAGCCCGGGTCTGCTTTTTGAAGCTTTCTTT | few | 13 | TRBV5-5 | - | TRBJ1-1
CASSLGTGYTGELFF | TGTGCCAGCAGTTTGGGGACAGGTTACACCGGGGAGCTGTTTTTT | - | 15 | TRBV28 | TRBD1 | TRBJ2-2
CASNDGDIGETQYF | TGTGCCAGCAACGATGGGGATATAGGAGAGACCCAGTACTTC | - | 14 | TRBV7-2 | - | TRBJ2-5
CASSPNRVHNEQFF | TGTGCCAGCAGCCCCAACAGGGTCCACAATGAGCAGTTCTTC | - | 14 | TRBV7-3 | - | TRBJ2-1
CASSLVSEVNEQFF | TGTGCCAGCAGCTTAGTCTCAGAGGTCAATGAGCAGTTCTTC | - | 14 | TRBV7-9 | - | TRBJ2-1
CASSPTRLYEQYF | TGTGCCAGCAGCCCGACCAGACTATACGAGCAGTACTTC | once | 13 | TRBV3-1/TRBV3-2 | - | TRBJ2-7
CASSLWIRGPLHF | TGTGCCAGCAGTTTATGGATCCGGGGACCCCTCCACTTT | - | 13 | TRBV28 | - | TRBJ1-6
CASSFRGGSLADTQYF | TGTGCCAGCAGTTTTCGGGGCGGGAGTTTGGCCGATACGCAGTATTTT | - | 16 | TRBV28 | TRBD2 | TRBJ2-3
CASSQEVGIYEQYF | TGTGCCAGCAGTCAAGAGGTGGGGATCTACGAGCAGTACTTC | once | 14 | TRBV14 | - | TRBJ2-7